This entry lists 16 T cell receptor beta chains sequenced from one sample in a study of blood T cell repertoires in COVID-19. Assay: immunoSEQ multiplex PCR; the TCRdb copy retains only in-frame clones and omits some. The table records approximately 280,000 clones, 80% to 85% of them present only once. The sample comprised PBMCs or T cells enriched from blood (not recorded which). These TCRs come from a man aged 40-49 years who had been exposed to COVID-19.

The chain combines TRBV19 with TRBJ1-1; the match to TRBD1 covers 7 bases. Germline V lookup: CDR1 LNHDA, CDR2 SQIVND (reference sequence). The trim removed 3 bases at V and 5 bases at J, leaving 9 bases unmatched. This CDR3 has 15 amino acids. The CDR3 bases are TGTGCCAGTAGTATCAAGTCCCAGGGGGTGACTGAAGCTTTCTTT. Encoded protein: CASSIKSQGVTEAFF.

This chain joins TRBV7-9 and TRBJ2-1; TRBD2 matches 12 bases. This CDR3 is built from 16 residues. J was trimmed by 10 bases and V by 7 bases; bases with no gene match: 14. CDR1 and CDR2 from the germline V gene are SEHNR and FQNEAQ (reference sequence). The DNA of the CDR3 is TGTGCCAGCAACCAACTAGCGGGAGGTCCTCGGCAGGAGCAGTTCTTC. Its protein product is CASNQLAGGPRQEQFF.

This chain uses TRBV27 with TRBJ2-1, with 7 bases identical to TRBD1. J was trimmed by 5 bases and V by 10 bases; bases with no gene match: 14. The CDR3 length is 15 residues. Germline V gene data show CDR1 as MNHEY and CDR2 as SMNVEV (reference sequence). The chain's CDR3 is CATIGWDSANNEQFF. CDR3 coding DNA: TGTGCCACAATAGGTTGGGACAGCGCCAACAATGAGCAGTTCTTC.

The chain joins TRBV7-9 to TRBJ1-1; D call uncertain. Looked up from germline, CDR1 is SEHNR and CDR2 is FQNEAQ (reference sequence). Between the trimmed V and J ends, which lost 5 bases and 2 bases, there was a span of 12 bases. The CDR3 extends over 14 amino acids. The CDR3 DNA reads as TGTGCCAGCAGCCGAAGAGCGGATAACACTGAAGCTTTCTTT. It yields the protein CASSRRADNTEAFF.

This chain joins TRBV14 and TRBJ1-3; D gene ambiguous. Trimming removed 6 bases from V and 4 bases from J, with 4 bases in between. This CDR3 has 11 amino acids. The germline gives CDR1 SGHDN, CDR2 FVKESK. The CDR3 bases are TGTGCCAGCAGTAGAGGAAACACCATATATTTT. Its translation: CASSRGNTIYF.

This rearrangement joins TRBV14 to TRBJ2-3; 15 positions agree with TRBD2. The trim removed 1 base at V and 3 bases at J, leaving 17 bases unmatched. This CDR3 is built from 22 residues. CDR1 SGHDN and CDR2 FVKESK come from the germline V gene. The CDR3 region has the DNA TGTGCCAGCAGCCAAGTCACTCCCGGGACTAGCGGGAGGAAGGGAGGGACAGATACGCAGTATTTT. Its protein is CASSQVTPGTSGRKGGTDTQYF.

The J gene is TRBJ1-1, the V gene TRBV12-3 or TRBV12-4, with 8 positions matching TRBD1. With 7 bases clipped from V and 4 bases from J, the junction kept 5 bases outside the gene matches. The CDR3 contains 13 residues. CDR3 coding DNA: TGTGCCAGCACCAGGGGGCGGGGCACTGAAGCTTTCTTT. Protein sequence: CASTRGRGTEAFF.

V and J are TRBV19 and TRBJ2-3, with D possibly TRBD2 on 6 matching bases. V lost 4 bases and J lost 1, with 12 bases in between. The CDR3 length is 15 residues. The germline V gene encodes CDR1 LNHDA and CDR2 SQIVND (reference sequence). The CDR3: CASSKTPGGTDTQYF. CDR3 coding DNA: TGTGCCAGTAGTAAGACGCCGGGGGGCACAGATACGCAGTATTTT. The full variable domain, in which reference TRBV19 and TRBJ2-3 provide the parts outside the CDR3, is DGGITQSPKYLFRKEGQNVTLSCEQNLNHDAMYWYRQDPGQGLRLIYYSQIVNDFQKGDIAEGYSVSREKKESFPLTVTSAQKNPTAFYLCASSKTPGGTDTQYFGPGTRLTVL.

The CDR3 here is CASSVPGTDESSYNSPLHF. The DNA for the CDR3 is TGTGCCAGCAGCGTCCCCGGGACAGACGAGAGCTCCTATAATTCACCCCTCCACTTT. The chain recombines TRBV11-3 with TRBJ1-6; 7 bases align to TRBD1. From germline, CDR1 is SGHNT and CDR2 YENEEA. CDR3 length: 19 residues. With V trimmed by 5 bases and J by 0 bases, 13 bases remained unmatched.

The CDR3 nucleotides read TGTGCCAGCAGCTTAGGCGGACACTTGAACACTGAAGCTTTCTTT. Protein sequence: CASSLGGHLNTEAFF. The V call is TRBV7-3, the J call TRBJ1-1, with D perhaps TRBD1 (5 bases). The CDR3 totals 15 residues. CDR1 is SGHTA, CDR2 FQGTGA, per germline. The ends were cut back, 2 bases at V and 0 bases at J, with 10 bases in the middle.

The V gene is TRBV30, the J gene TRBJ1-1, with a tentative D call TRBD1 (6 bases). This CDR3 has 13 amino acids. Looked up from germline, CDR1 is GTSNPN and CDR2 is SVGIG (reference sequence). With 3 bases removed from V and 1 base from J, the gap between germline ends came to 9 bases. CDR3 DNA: TGTGCCTGGAGCCAGACAGGGAACACTGAAGCTTTCTTT. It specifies CAWSQTGNTEAFF.

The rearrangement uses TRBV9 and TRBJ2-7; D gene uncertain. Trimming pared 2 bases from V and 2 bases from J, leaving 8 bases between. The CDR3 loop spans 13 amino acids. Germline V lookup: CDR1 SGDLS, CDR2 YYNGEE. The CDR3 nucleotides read TGTGCCAGCAGCGTGGGCGAGACCTACGAGCAGTACTTC. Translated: CASSVGETYEQYF.

Here the CDR3 reads CASSTASGSTDTQYF. DNA of the CDR3: TGTGCCAGCAGCACAGCTAGCGGAAGCACAGATACGCAGTATTTT. The V gene is TRBV9, the J gene TRBJ2-3; 7 bases fit TRBD2. CDR1 is SGDLS and CDR2 is YYNGEE in the germline V gene. The CDR3 length is 15 residues. V lost 4 bases and J lost 0; bases outside the gene matches: 5.

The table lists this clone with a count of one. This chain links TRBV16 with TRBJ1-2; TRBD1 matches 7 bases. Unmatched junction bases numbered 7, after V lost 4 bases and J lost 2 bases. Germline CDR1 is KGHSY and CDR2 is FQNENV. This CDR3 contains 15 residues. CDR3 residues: CASSLPTGNNYGYTF. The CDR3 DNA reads TGTGCCAGCAGCCTACCGACAGGGAACAACTATGGCTACACCTTC.

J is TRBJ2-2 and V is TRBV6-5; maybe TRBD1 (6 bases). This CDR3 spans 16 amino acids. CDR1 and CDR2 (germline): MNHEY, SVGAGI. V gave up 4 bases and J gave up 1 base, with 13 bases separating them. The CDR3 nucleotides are TGTGCCAGCAGTTCTCAAGACAGGCTGAACACCGGGGAGCTGTTTTTT. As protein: CASSSQDRLNTGELFF.

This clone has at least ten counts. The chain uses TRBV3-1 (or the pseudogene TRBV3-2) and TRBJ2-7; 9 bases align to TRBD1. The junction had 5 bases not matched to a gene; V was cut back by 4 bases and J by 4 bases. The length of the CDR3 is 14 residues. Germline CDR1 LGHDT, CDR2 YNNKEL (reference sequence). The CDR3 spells CASSPGQGQYEQYF. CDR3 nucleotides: TGTGCCAGCAGCCCGGGACAGGGACAATACGAGCAGTACTTC.